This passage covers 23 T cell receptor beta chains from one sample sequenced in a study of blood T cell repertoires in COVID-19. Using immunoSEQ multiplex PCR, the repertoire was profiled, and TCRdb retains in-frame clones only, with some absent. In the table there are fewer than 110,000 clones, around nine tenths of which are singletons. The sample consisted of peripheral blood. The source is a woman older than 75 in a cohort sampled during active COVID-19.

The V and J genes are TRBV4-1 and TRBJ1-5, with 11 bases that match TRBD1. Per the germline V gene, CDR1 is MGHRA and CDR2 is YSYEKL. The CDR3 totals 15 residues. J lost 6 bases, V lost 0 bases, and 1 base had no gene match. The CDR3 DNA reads TGCGCCAGCAGCCAAGAGGGACAGGGGGGTCAGCCCCAGCATTTT. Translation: CASSQEGQGGQPQHF.

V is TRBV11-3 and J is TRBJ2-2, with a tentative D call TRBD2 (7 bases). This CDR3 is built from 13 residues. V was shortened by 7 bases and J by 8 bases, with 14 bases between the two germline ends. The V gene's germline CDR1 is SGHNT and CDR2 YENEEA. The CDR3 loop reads CASTLRGGGELFF. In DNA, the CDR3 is TGTGCCAGCACCCTTAGGGGGGGTGGGGAGCTGTTTTTT. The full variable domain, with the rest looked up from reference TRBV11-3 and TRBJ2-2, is EAGVVQSPRYKIIEKKQPVAFWCNPISGHNTLYWYLQNLGQGPELLIRYENEEAVDDSQLPKDRFSAERLKGVDSTLKIQPAELGDSAVYLCASTLRGGGELFFGEGSRLTVL.

CDR3 sequence reads: CASSERVSANSPLHF. Here the CDR3 DNA reads TGTGCCAGCAGTGAGCGGGTTTCGGCTAATTCACCCCTCCACTTT. The chain recombines TRBV6-1 with TRBJ1-6; D not certain. The germline CDR1 and CDR2 sequences are MNHNS and SASEGT. Trimming stripped 3 bases from V and 6 bases from J, with 12 bases between. CDR3 length: 15 residues.

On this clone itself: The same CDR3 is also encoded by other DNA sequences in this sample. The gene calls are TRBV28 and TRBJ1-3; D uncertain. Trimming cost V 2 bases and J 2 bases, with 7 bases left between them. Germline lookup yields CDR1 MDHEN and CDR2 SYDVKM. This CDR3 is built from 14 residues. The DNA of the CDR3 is TGTGCCAGCAGTTTAAGTGGGCCTGGAAACACCATATATTTT. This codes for CASSLSGPGNTIYF.

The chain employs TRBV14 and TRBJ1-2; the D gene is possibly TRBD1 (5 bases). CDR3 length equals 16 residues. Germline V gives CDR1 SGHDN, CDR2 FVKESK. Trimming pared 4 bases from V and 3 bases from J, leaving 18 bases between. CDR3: CASSPLWAGSDYGYTF. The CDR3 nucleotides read TGTGCCAGCAGCCCCCTTTGGGCAGGGTCGGACTATGGCTACACCTTC.

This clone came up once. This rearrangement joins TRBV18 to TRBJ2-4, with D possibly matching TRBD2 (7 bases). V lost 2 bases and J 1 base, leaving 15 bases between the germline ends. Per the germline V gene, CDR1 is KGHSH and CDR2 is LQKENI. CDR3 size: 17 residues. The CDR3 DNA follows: TGTGCCAGCTCACCATGGGGGGGGGCCGAGGCCAAAAACATTCAGTACTTC. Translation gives CASSPWGGAEAKNIQYF.

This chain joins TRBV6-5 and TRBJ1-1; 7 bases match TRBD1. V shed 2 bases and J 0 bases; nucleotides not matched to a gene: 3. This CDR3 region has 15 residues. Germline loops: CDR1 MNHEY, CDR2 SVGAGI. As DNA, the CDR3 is TGTGCCAGCAGTTACAGCAGGGGGGTGAACACTGAAGCTTTCTTT. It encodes CASSYSRGVNTEAFF.

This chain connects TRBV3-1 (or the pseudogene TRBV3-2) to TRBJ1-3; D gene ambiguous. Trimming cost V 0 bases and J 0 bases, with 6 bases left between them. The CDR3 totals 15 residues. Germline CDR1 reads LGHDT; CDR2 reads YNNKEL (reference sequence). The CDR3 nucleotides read TGTGCCAGCAGCCAAGAGACAAGCTCTGGAAACACCATATATTTT. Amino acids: CASSQETSSGNTIYF.

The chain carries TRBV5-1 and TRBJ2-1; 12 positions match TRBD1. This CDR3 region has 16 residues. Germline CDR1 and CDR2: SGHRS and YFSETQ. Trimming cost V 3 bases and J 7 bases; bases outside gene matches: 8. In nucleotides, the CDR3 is TGCGCCAGCAGCTGGTCCGGGACAGGGGGCGGGAATGAGCAGTTCTTC. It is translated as CASSWSGTGGGNEQFF.

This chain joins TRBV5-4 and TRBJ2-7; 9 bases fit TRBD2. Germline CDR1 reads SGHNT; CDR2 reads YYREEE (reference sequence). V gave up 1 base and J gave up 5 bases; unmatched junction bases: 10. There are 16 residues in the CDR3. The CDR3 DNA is TGTGCCAGCAGCTTGAGGGCGGGAGGGCTTTTCGACGAGCAGTACTTC. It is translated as CASSLRAGGLFDEQYF.

Here the CDR3 reads CASSEDSMGEQYF. The CDR3 region has the DNA TGTGCCAGCAGTGAGGATAGCATGGGCGAGCAGTACTTC. V is TRBV2 and J is TRBJ2-7, with D unclear. The V end lost 3 bases, the J end lost 6 bases, and 12 bases lay between the germline ends. Germline-derived CDR1 and CDR2 are SNHLY and FYNNEI. The CDR3 sequence is 13 residues long.

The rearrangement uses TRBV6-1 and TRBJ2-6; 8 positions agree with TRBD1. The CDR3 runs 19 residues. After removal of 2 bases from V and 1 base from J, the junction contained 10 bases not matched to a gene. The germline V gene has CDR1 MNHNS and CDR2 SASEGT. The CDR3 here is CASSEFATGAPSGANVLTF. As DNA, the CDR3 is TGTGCCAGCAGTGAATTCGCGACAGGGGCTCCATCTGGGGCCAACGTCCTGACTTTC.

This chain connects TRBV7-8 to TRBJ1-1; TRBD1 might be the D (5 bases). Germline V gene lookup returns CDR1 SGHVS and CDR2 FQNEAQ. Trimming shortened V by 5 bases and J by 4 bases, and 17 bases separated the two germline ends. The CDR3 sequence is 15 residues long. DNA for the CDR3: TGTGCCAGCAGCCTACCGTGGGGGGGAGGCACTGAAGCTTTCTTT. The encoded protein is CASSLPWGGGTEAFF.

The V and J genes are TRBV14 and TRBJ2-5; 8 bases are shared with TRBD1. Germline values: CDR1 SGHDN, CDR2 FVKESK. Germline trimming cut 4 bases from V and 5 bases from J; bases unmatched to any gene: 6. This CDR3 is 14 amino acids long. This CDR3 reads CASSPLDRAETQYF. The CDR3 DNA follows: TGTGCCAGCAGCCCCTTGGACAGGGCCGAGACCCAGTACTTC.

The CDR3 loop is CASSLTWGRGTEAFF. CDR3 DNA: TGTGCCAGCAGTTTGACCTGGGGGAGGGGAACTGAAGCTTTCTTT. The rearrangement uses TRBV6-4 and TRBJ1-1, with D possibly matching TRBD1 (5 bases). The CDR3 runs 15 residues. Deletions cut 5 bases from V and 5 bases from J, with 18 bases between. Germline V CDR1 and CDR2: MRHNA, SNTAGT.

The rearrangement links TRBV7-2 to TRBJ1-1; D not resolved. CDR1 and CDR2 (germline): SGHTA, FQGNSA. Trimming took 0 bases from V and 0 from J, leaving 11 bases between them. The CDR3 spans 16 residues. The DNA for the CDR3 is TGTGCCAGCAGCTTAGCGTCGGGTAGTATGAACACTGAAGCTTTCTTT. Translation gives CASSLASGSMNTEAFF.

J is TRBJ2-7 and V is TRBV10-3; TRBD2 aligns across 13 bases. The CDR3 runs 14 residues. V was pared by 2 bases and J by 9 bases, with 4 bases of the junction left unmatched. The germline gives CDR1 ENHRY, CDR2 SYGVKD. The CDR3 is CAISEGTSGIRQYF. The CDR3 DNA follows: TGTGCCATCAGTGAGGGGACTAGCGGGATTAGGCAGTACTTC.

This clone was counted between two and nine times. CDR3 sequence (DNA): TGTGCCATCAGTGAGCTGGGACAGGGTGGAACTGAAGCTTTCTTT. Its translation: CAISELGQGGTEAFF. This rearrangement joins TRBV10-3 to TRBJ1-1; 9 bases line up with TRBD1. The CDR3 length is 15 residues. Germline V gene sequence: CDR1 ENHRY, CDR2 SYGVKD. Trimming removed 2 bases from V and 5 bases from J; junction bases left unmatched: 6.

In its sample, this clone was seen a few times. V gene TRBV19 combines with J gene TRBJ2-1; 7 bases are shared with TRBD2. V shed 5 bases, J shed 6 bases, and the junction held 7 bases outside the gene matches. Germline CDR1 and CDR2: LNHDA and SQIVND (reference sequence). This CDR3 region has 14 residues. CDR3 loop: CASSPRGVGNEQFF. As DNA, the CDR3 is TGTGCCAGTAGTCCCCGGGGGGTGGGCAATGAGCAGTTCTTC.

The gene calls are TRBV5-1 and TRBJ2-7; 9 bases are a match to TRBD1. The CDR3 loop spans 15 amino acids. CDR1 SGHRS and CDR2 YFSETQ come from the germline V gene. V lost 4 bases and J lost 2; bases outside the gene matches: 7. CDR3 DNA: TGCGCCAGCAGCGAAACCGGGACAGGGCCCTACGAGCAGTACTTC. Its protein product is CASSETGTGPYEQYF.

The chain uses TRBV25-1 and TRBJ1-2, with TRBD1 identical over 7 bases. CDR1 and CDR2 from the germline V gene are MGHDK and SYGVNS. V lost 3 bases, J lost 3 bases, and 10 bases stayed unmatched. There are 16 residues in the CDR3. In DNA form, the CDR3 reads TGTGCCAGCAGTGACCCCGGGACAGTCTTTTACTATGGCTACACCTTC. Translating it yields CASSDPGTVFYYGYTF.

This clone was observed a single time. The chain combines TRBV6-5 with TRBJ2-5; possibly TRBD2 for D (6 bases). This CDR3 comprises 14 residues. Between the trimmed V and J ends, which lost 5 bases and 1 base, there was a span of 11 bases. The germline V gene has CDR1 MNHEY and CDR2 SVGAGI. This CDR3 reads CASSRGRTQETQYF. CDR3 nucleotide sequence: TGTGCCAGCAGTCGAGGGAGGACCCAAGAGACCCAGTACTTC.

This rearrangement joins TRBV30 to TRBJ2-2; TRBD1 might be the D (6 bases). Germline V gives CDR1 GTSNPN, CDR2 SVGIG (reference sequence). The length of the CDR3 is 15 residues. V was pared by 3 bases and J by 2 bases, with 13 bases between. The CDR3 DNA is TGTGCCTGGAGACCGATAGGGGGAAACACCGGGGAGCTGTTTTTT. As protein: CAWRPIGGNTGELFF.